The entry that follows covers one T cell receptor (beta chain) sequence. Sequenced by immunoSEQ multiplex PCR; TCRdb stores in-frame clones only, minus some. Counted here are 150,000 to 200,000 clones, roughly 90% occurring once; the ten biggest clones make up about 2.3%. The source of the sample is a study of cytomegalovirus exposure and HLA in healthy donors. The V segment lost 3 bases and the J segment 2 bases; nucleotides outside the gene matches: 8. The CDR3 has 16 amino acids. Germline-derived CDR1 and CDR2 are KGHSH and LQKENI. Sequenced input: PBMCs. The chain links TRBV18 to TRBJ2-7; TRBD2 matches at 9 bases. The sequence derives from a woman between 18 and 29 years old in good health and CMV-seronegative. The CDR3 sequence is CASSPASGGLAYEQYF. CDR3 nucleotide sequence: TGTGCCAGCTCACCGGCAAGCGGGGGGCTAGCCTACGAGCAGTACTTC. Full variable domain (outside the CDR3, taken from reference TRBV18 and TRBJ2-7): NAGVMQNPRHLVRRRGQEARLRCSPMKGHSHVYWYRQLPEEGLKFMVYLQKENIIDESGMPKERFSAEFPKEGPSILRIQQVVRGDSAAYFCASSPASGGLAYEQYFGPGTRLTVT.